The table lists the clone carrying this T cell receptor (beta chain) with many counts. The record originates from a study of T cells in Graves' hyperthyroidism and ophthalmopathy. TCR beta CDR3 sequences were amplified from RNA transcripts. The HTBI primer set was used in a first-round RT-PCR of the TCR CDR3. TCRdb analysed the multiplex PCR reads with MiXCR anew, one entry per CDR3 protein. The data show about 640,000 distinct CDR3 sequences, about 20% seen once. Material: blood. The clonotype comes from a man aged 25-45 years with Graves' ophthalmopathy.

For the CDR3, the DNA is TGCAGTGCTCCCCCTCGGGCTAGCCTATACTCCTACGAGCAGTACTTC. Amino acids: CSAPPRASLYSYEQYF. The chain links TRBV20-1 to TRBJ2-7; a possible D gene is TRBD2 (5 bases). The CDR3 contains 16 residues. V dropped 5 bases and J dropped 0 bases, with 20 bases sitting between them. CDR1 and CDR2 from the germline V gene are DFQATT and SNEGSKA (reference sequence).